One sample yielded the 32 T cell receptor beta chains listed below, sequenced in a study of CD8 T cells in Susac syndrome. Reverse transcription used roughly 0.5 to 1 ug RNA and random hexamers. TCRdb recomputed calls from the immunoSEQ multiplex PCR reads with MiXCR, one row per CDR3 protein. There are about 84,000 distinct CDR3 sequences in the sample; approximately 92% occur only once, and around 0.3% lies in the top ten. The specimen was CD8+ T cells from PBMCs. These TCRs come from a human donor in good health.

V and J are TRBV7-6 and TRBJ2-1, with a weak D call TRBD2 (6 bases). Trimming removed 5 bases from V and 1 base from J, with 9 bases in between. The CDR3 length is 14 residues. Germline V CDR1 and CDR2: SGHVS, FNYEAQ. CDR3 loop: CASSESGSYNEQFF. CDR3 nucleotide sequence: TGTGCCAGCAGCGAAAGCGGGTCCTACAATGAGCAGTTCTTC.

The chain uses TRBV4-1 and TRBJ2-5; the D gene is possibly TRBD2 (6 bases). The germline gives CDR1 MGHRA, CDR2 YSYEKL. The CDR3 loop spans 15 amino acids. V lost 1 base and J lost 7, with 16 bases in between. The CDR3 spells CASSQAPGTLATQYF. CDR3 nucleotides: TGCGCCAGCAGCCAAGCCCCAGGGACTTTGGCGACCCAGTACTTC.

This sequence joins TRBV5-6 and TRBJ1-1; D uncertain. There are 14 residues in the CDR3. Germline V CDR1 and CDR2: SGHDT, YYEEEE. The ends were cut back, 1 base at V and 6 bases at J, with 13 bases in the middle. The CDR3 loop is CASSLSPSSPEAFF. As DNA, the CDR3 is TGTGCCAGCAGCTTGAGCCCTAGTAGTCCTGAAGCTTTCTTT.

The chain recombines TRBV19 with TRBJ1-5; 10 bases agree with TRBD1. V gave up 5 bases and J gave up 4 bases; unmatched junction bases: 5. CDR1 and CDR2 (germline): LNHDA, SQIVND (reference sequence). This CDR3 has 15 residues. The CDR3 protein is CASSAWTGGNQPQHF. As DNA, the CDR3 is TGTGCCAGTAGTGCCTGGACAGGGGGAAATCAGCCCCAGCATTTT.

The chain has TRBV5-5 and TRBJ1-1; the match to TRBD1 covers 7 bases. Germline V lookup: CDR1 SGHKS, CDR2 YYEKEE (reference sequence). V shed 0 bases and J 6 bases; nucleotides not matched to a gene: 8. This CDR3 spans 15 amino acids. CDR3 region: CASSLETGFYAEAFF. The CDR3 nucleotides read TGTGCCAGCAGCTTGGAGACAGGGTTTTACGCTGAAGCTTTCTTT.

The chain couples TRBV7-9 to TRBJ2-6; 11 nucleotides align to TRBD1. The CDR3 consists of 17 residues. Germline CDR1 is SEHNR and CDR2 is FQNEAQ (reference sequence). Trimming took 6 bases from V and 4 from J; bases not matched to a gene: 8. CDR3 region: CASRYRDRGDGANVLTF. The CDR3 DNA follows: TGTGCCAGCAGGTACAGGGACAGGGGGGACGGGGCCAACGTCCTGACTTTC.

This chain connects TRBV6-6 to TRBJ2-7; D not resolved. Germline values: CDR1 MNHNY, CDR2 SVGAGI (reference sequence). CDR3 length: 12 residues. Trimming took off 8 bases at V and 2 bases at J, with 10 bases between the two ends. The CDR3 is CASGPTPYEQYF. CDR3 nucleotides: TGTGCCAGCGGGCCGACCCCCTACGAGCAGTACTTC.

The rearrangement links TRBV11-3 to TRBJ2-7, with D perhaps TRBD2 (5 bases). Germline V lookup: CDR1 SGHNT, CDR2 YENEEA. V was shortened by 3 bases and J by 1 base, with 7 bases between the two germline ends. This CDR3 spans 13 amino acids. The CDR3 DNA sequence: TGTGCCAGCAGCTTTGGGAGATCCTACGAGCAGTACTTC. Amino acids: CASSFGRSYEQYF.

The V call is TRBV15, the J call TRBJ1-2; D might be TRBD1 (5 bases). Trimming cost V 1 base and J 0 bases, with 9 bases left between them. The CDR3 sequence is 15 residues long. Germline V gives CDR1 LNHNV, CDR2 YYDKDF (reference sequence). CDR3 in amino acids: CATSRVGETNYGYTF. CDR3 nucleotides: TGTGCCACCAGCAGAGTGGGGGAGACTAACTATGGCTACACCTTC.

The chain links TRBV27 to TRBJ2-1, with 8 bases fitting TRBD2. The germline V gene has CDR1 MNHEY and CDR2 SMNVEV (reference sequence). J was trimmed by 4 bases and V by 0 bases; bases with no gene match: 11. The CDR3 is 18 residues long. CDR3 sequence (DNA): TGTGCCAGCAGTTTATCAACAGCGGGGGACTTCTTTTACAATGAGCAGTTCTTC. Translation: CASSLSTAGDFFYNEQFF.

Only one count was recorded for this clonotype. The V and J genes are TRBV9 and TRBJ2-3; TRBD2 agrees at 11 bases. CDR3 length equals 15 residues. Germline lookup yields CDR1 SGDLS and CDR2 YYNGEE. V dropped 4 bases and J dropped 3; count of bases not matched to a gene: 4. The CDR3 protein is CASSTRLAGTDTQYF. The CDR3 bases are TGTGCCAGCAGCACGAGACTAGCGGGGACAGATACGCAGTATTTT.

The J gene is TRBJ1-3, the V gene TRBV6-5; D gene unclear. Germline V gene lookup returns CDR1 MNHEY and CDR2 SVGAGI. Trimming took off 7 bases at V and 4 bases at J, with 11 bases between the two ends. The CDR3 has 13 residues. CDR3 bases: TGTGCCAGCACCCCACTTCCAGGAAACACCATATATTTT. Protein sequence: CASTPLPGNTIYF.

The rearrangement uses TRBV5-1 and TRBJ2-5; D perhaps matches TRBD1 (5 bases). Germline lookup yields CDR1 SGHRS and CDR2 YFSETQ. The CDR3 spans 19 residues. Trimming cost V 2 bases and J 5 bases, with 28 bases left between them. The CDR3: CASSFKTSEAGSRLETQYF. DNA for the CDR3: TGCGCCAGCAGCTTCAAGACATCCGAGGCAGGGTCCAGATTGGAGACCCAGTACTTC.

J is TRBJ2-3 and V is TRBV29-1; D tentatively fits TRBD1 or TRBD2 (5 bases each). From germline, CDR1 is SQVTM and CDR2 ANQGSEA. There are 15 residues in the CDR3. With 1 base removed from V and 2 bases from J, the gap between germline ends came to 13 bases. The CDR3 coding sequence is TGCAGCGTTGAAGGTGGAGTGGGACCCACAGATACGCAGTATTTT. Its protein product is CSVEGGVGPTDTQYF.

This sequence joins TRBV29-1 and TRBJ2-7; TRBD2 is a possible D gene (6 bases). CDR3 length: 12 amino acids. Germline V gives CDR1 SQVTM, CDR2 ANQGSEA. With 1 base removed from V and 3 bases from J, the gap between germline ends came to 7 bases. CDR3 nucleotide sequence: TGCAGCGTTGAAGCCGGGAGCTACGAGCAGTACTTC. Its translation is CSVEAGSYEQYF.

The chain uses TRBV6-5 and TRBJ2-3; 8 nucleotides align to TRBD1. Trimming removed 4 bases from V and 2 bases from J; junction bases left unmatched: 2. This CDR3 contains 14 residues. The germline V gene encodes CDR1 MNHEY and CDR2 SVGAGI. The chain's CDR3 is CASSSGGDTDTQYF. CDR3 nucleotides: TGTGCCAGCAGTTCAGGGGGCGACACAGATACGCAGTATTTT.

V is TRBV13 and J is TRBJ2-1; 8 bases agree with TRBD1. CDR1 PRHDT and CDR2 FYEKMQ come from the germline V gene (reference sequence). The trim removed 5 bases at V and 4 bases at J, leaving 4 bases unmatched. The CDR3 spans 14 residues. The CDR3 coding sequence is TGTGCCAGCAGCCCTCAGGGGGCGTACAATGAGCAGTTCTTC. It encodes CASSPQGAYNEQFF.

The genes are TRBV4-2 and TRBJ2-2, with D possibly being TRBD2 (6 bases). The CDR3 contains 17 residues. In germline, CDR1 is LGHNA, CDR2 YNFKEQ. Between the trimmed V and J ends, which lost 1 base and 2 bases, there was a span of 14 bases. The CDR3 coding sequence is TGTGCCAGCAGCCAAGGAGCGGGCCAAACAAACACCGGGGAGCTGTTTTTT. It is translated as CASSQGAGQTNTGELFF.

V and J are TRBV5-1 and TRBJ2-7, with 8 bases identical to TRBD1. This CDR3 comprises 13 residues. CDR1 and CDR2 (germline): SGHRS, YFSETQ. The V and J ends lost 5 bases and 3 bases, in that order; junction bases with no gene match: 4. The CDR3 sequence is CASRTDRVYEQYF. The CDR3 DNA sequence: TGCGCCAGCAGGACGGACAGGGTCTACGAGCAGTACTTC.

The gene calls are TRBV20-1 and TRBJ2-7; D gene unclear. Trimming removed 2 bases at V and 0 bases at J, with 11 bases between. The CDR3 is made up of 14 amino acids. Germline lookup yields CDR1 DFQATT and CDR2 SNEGSKA (reference sequence). The CDR3 is CSARRTVSSYEQYF. The CDR3 DNA reads TGCAGTGCTAGAAGGACGGTAAGCTCCTACGAGCAGTACTTC.

The rearrangement uses TRBV5-1 and TRBJ2-2, with unresolved D. There are 12 residues in the CDR3. Trimming shortened V by 6 bases and J by 6 bases, and 9 bases separated the two germline ends. Germline CDR1 SGHRS, CDR2 YFSETQ. The CDR3 DNA sequence: TGCGCCAGCACCTTCAAGGCCGGGGAGCTGTTTTTT. Its translation is CASTFKAGELFF.

CDR3 in DNA: TGTGCCACCAGCAGAGATTGGGTATCAAGCGGGGGGTTTGAGGAGACCCAGTACTTC. It encodes CATSRDWVSSGGFEETQYF. The chain combines TRBV15 with TRBJ2-5; 9 bases line up with TRBD2. V dropped 0 bases and J dropped 5; count of bases not matched to a gene: 16. CDR1 and CDR2 from the germline V gene are LNHNV and YYDKDF (reference sequence). This CDR3 comprises 19 residues.

This clonotype was picked up one time. The rearrangement uses TRBV7-2 and TRBJ2-7, with D unclear. The V gene lost 3 bases and the J gene lost 2 bases, with 8 bases spanning the gap. The germline V gene has CDR1 SGHTA and CDR2 FQGNSA. The CDR3 loop spans 13 amino acids. The CDR3: CASSFTLPYEQYF. CDR3 nucleotides: TGTGCCAGCAGCTTTACTTTGCCCTACGAGCAGTACTTC.

This chain links TRBV29-1 with TRBJ2-2; TRBD2 matches 8 bases. In germline, CDR1 is SQVTM, CDR2 ANQGSEA. The CDR3 has 15 amino acids. V was pared by 0 bases and J by 5 bases, with 5 bases of the junction left unmatched. The CDR3 nucleotides read TGCAGCGTTGAAGACGGGGGGGACGGTACCGGGGAGCTGTTTTTT. Encoded protein: CSVEDGGDGTGELFF.

This clonotype was seen only once. J is TRBJ2-7 and V is TRBV2; 9 nucleotides line up with TRBD2. The CDR3 spans 15 residues. Germline values: CDR1 SNHLY, CDR2 FYNNEI. V was clipped by 7 bases and J by 4 bases; unmatched bases: 11. The CDR3 DNA is TGTGCCAGCAAAAATAGCGGGGGAAGAGGGTACGAGCAGTACTTC. This codes for CASKNSGGRGYEQYF.

V gene TRBV27 combines with J gene TRBJ1-1; D is unresolved. This CDR3 contains 14 residues. The V and J ends lost 2 bases and 4 bases respectively, with 11 bases between them. Germline V CDR1 and CDR2: MNHEY, SMNVEV (reference sequence). The CDR3 bases are TGTGCCAGCAGTTTAGACGCCGGGAGCACTGAAGCTTTCTTT. This gives the protein CASSLDAGSTEAFF.

The chain employs TRBV6-2 or TRBV6-3 and TRBJ1-6; D is perhaps TRBD1 (6 bases). The length of the CDR3 is 16 residues. CDR1 is MNHEY, CDR2 SVGEGT, per germline. The V and J ends lost 6 bases and 6 bases respectively, with 18 bases between them. The CDR3 is CASSLDPGHVNSPLHF. The CDR3 bases are TGTGCCAGCAGCCTTGACCCGGGACACGTTAATTCACCCCTCCACTTT.

J is TRBJ1-2 and V is TRBV29-1; 10 nucleotides align to TRBD1. CDR3 length equals 15 residues. Losses at the gene ends were 6 bases for V and 0 bases for J; bases not matched to a gene: 7. Germline loops: CDR1 SQVTM, CDR2 ANQGSEA. The CDR3 sequence: CSVEDRGSTNYGYTF. In DNA, the CDR3 is TGCAGCGTAGAGGACAGGGGGAGCACTAACTATGGCTACACCTTC.

The V gene is TRBV14, the J gene TRBJ1-1, with D possibly matching TRBD1 (5 bases). Germline V gives CDR1 SGHDN, CDR2 FVKESK. The V end lost 4 bases, the J end lost 7 bases, and 16 bases lay between the germline ends. The CDR3 sequence is 14 residues long. CDR3 in DNA: TGTGCCAGCAGCCTGGGACCTTCGGGGGGTGAAGCTTTCTTT. This codes for CASSLGPSGGEAFF. Drawing the rest from reference TRBV14 and TRBJ1-1, the complete variable domain is EAGVTQFPSHSVIEKGQTVTLRCDPISGHDNLYWYRRVMGKEIKFLLHFVKESKQDESGMPNNRFLAERTGGTYSTLKVQPAELEDSGVYFCASSLGPSGGEAFFGQGTRLTVV.

The chain carries TRBV6-5 and TRBJ1-3; weak D call: TRBD1 (6 bases). The CDR3 extends over 14 amino acids. V lost 7 bases and J 8 bases, leaving 18 bases between the germline ends. Per germline, CDR1 MNHEY and CDR2 SVGAGI. CDR3 sequence (DNA): TGTGCCAGCACTATGGGACTATCAGGGGACACCATATATTTT. Its protein is CASTMGLSGDTIYF.

Only one count was recorded for this clonotype. This chain uses TRBV9 with TRBJ2-1; 7 bases agree with TRBD2. Germline CDR1 is SGDLS and CDR2 is YYNGEE. CDR3 length: 15 residues. The V segment lost 2 bases and the J segment 2 bases; nucleotides outside the gene matches: 4. CDR3 bases: TGTGCCAGCAGCGTTACGGGGGGTGCCTACAATGAGCAGTTCTTC. Residues: CASSVTGGAYNEQFF.

V gene TRBV4-1 combines with J gene TRBJ1-5; D is perhaps TRBD1 (6 bases). The germline V and J ends were trimmed by 2 bases and 5 bases, with 7 bases remaining between them. This CDR3 spans 13 amino acids. Germline lookup yields CDR1 MGHRA and CDR2 YSYEKL. CDR3 DNA: TGCGCCAGCAGCCAATCAGGGGATCAGCCCCAGCATTTT. It yields the protein CASSQSGDQPQHF.